These 8 T cell receptor beta chains share one sample of origin, sequenced in a study of blood T cell repertoires in COVID-19. Measured with immunoSEQ multiplex PCR; TCRdb has only the in-frame clones, and not every one. Among over 150,000 clones listed, about 88% were seen once. Sequencing input: PBMCs or T cells enriched from blood (not recorded which). These receptors were collected from a woman aged 30 to 39 who had recovered from COVID-19.

The chain employs TRBV4-2 and TRBJ1-1, with TRBD1 matching 10 bases. The germline gives CDR1 LGHNA, CDR2 YNFKEQ. The CDR3 spans 15 residues. Trimming at V came to 4 bases and at J to 4 bases, leaving 6 bases not matched to a gene. The CDR3 nucleotides read TGTGCCAGCAGCCGCTCGGGACAGGGGAGCACTGAAGCTTTCTTT. It yields the protein CASSRSGQGSTEAFF.

Ten or more counts support this clone. The chain joins TRBV11-2 to TRBJ2-3, with TRBD2 matching over 8 bases. J lost 4 bases, V lost 4 bases, and 10 bases had no gene match. The CDR3 totals 16 residues. Looked up from germline, CDR1 is SGHAT and CDR2 is FQNNGV. The CDR3 protein is CASSSRSGRLSDTQYF. In nucleotides, the CDR3 is TGTGCCAGCAGCTCTAGGAGCGGGAGACTGTCAGATACGCAGTATTTT.

This clone was seen a single time. The V call is TRBV21-1, the J call TRBJ2-7; the table calls TRBD2, which could not be checked here. TRBV21-1 is assigned pseudogene status. The CDR3 extends over 15 amino acids. The CDR3 nucleotides read TGTGCCAGCAGCAAAGCTTCGGGACTAGCTGACGAGCAGTACGTC. The encoded protein is CASSKASGLADEQYV.

V usage is TRBV5-8 and J usage is TRBJ1-5; 7 positions agree with TRBD1. With V trimmed by 1 base and J by 11 bases, 15 bases remained unmatched. Germline values: CDR1 SGHTS, CDR2 YDEGEE. CDR3 length: 16 residues. The CDR3 region has the DNA TGTGCCAGCAGCTTGCTGTTCCCGGACAGGATGGGATCCCAGCATTTT. It yields the protein CASSLLFPDRMGSQHF. Full variable domain (remainder filled in from reference TRBV5-8 and TRBJ1-5): EAGVTQSPTHLIKTRGQQATLRCSPISGHTSVYWYQQALGLGLQFLLWYDEGEERNRGNFPPRFSGRQFPNYSSELNVNALELEDSALYLCASSLLFPDRMGSQHFGDGTRLSIL.

This clone was counted once. J is TRBJ1-6 and V is TRBV9; D gene uncertain. The CDR3 length is 13 residues. Germline V gene lookup returns CDR1 SGDLS and CDR2 YYNGEE. The V end lost 7 bases, the J end lost 11 bases, and 16 bases lay between the germline ends. For the CDR3, the DNA is TGTGCCAGCGGCACTGCCGGGAGTACACCCCTCCACTTT. Translated, it gives CASGTAGSTPLHF.

This clone has only a few counts. This chain joins TRBV2 and TRBJ1-1; TRBD1 matches at 7 bases. V lost 7 bases, J lost 5 bases, and 7 bases stayed unmatched. This CDR3 comprises 13 residues. CDR1 and CDR2 from the germline V gene are SNHLY and FYNNEI. This CDR3 reads CASTGGLWTEAFF. CDR3 DNA: TGTGCCAGCACAGGGGGGCTGTGGACTGAAGCTTTCTTT. Full variable domain (remainder filled in from reference TRBV2 and TRBJ1-1): EPEVTQTPSHQVTQMGQEVILRCVPISNHLYFYWYRQILGQKVEFLVSFYNNEISEKSEIFDDQFSVERPDGSNFTLKIRSTKLEDSAMYFCASTGGLWTEAFFGQGTRLTVV.

The genes are TRBV5-4 and TRBJ2-7; maybe TRBD1 (5 bases). Germline loops: CDR1 SGHNT, CDR2 YYREEE (reference sequence). This CDR3 has 15 amino acids. Trimming took off 0 bases at V and 4 bases at J, with 14 bases between the two ends. The DNA for the CDR3 is TGTGCCAGCAGCTTGGTGACCCAGGGATTATACGAGCAGTACTTC. It is translated as CASSLVTQGLYEQYF.

The rearrangement uses TRBV11-1 and TRBJ1-1; D gene ambiguous. The V end was cut by 5 bases, the J end by 1 base, with 14 bases between. There are 15 residues in the CDR3. Germline CDR1 and CDR2: SGHAT and FQDESV (reference sequence). The CDR3 protein is CASSRGLGRNTEAFF. CDR3 sequence (DNA): TGTGCCAGCAGCCGTGGGCTGGGCCGGAACACTGAAGCTTTCTTT.